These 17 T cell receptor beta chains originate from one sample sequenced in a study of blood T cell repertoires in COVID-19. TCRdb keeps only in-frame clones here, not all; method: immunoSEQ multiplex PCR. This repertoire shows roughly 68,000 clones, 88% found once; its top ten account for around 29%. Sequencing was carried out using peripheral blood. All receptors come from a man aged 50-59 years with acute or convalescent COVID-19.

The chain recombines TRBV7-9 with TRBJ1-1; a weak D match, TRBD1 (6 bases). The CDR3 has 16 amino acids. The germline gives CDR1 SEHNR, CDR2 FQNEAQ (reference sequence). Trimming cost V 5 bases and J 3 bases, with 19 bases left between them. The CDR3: CASSGGAGTPYTEAFF. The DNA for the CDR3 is TGTGCCAGCAGCGGTGGAGCCGGGACACCGTACACTGAAGCTTTCTTT.

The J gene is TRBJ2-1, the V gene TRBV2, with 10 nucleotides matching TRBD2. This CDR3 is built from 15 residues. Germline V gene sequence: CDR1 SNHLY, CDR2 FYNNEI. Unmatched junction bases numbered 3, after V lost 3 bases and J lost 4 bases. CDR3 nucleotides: TGTGCCAGCAGTGAGATAGCGGGGGGTTACAATGAGCAGTTCTTC. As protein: CASSEIAGGYNEQFF. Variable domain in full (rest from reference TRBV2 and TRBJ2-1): EPEVTQTPSHQVTQMGQEVILRCVPISNHLYFYWYRQILGQKVEFLVSFYNNEISEKSEIFDDQFSVERPDGSNFTLKIRSTKLEDSAMYFCASSEIAGGYNEQFFGPGTRLTVL.

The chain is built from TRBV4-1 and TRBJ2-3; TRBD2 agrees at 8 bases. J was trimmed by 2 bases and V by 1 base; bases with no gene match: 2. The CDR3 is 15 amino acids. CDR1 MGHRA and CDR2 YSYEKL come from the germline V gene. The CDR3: CASSQVRGATDTQYF. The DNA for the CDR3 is TGCGCCAGCAGCCAAGTGCGGGGGGCCACAGATACGCAGTATTTT.

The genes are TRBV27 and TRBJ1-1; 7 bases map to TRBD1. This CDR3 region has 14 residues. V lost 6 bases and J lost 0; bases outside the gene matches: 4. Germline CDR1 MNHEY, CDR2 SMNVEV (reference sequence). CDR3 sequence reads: CASRDRSMNTEAFF. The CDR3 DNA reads TGTGCCAGCAGGGACAGGTCTATGAACACTGAAGCTTTCTTT.

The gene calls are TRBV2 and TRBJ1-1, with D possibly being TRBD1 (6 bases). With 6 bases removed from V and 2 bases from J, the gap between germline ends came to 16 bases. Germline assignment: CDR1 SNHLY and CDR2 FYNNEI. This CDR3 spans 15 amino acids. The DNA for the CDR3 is TGTGCCAGCAGGGATCCGACAGGTTCTAACACTGAAGCTTTCTTT. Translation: CASRDPTGSNTEAFF.

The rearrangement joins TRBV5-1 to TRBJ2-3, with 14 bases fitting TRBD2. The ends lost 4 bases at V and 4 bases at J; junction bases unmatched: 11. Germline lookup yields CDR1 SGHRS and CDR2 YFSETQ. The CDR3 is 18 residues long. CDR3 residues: CASSRRLAGGRVPDTQYF. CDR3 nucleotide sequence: TGCGCCAGCAGCCGACGACTAGCGGGGGGGCGGGTCCCAGATACGCAGTATTTT.

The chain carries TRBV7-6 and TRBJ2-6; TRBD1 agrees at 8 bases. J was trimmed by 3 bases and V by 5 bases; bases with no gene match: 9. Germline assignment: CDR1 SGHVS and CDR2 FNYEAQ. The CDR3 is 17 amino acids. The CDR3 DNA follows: TGTGCCAGCAGCCCCCGGGCAGGGGGCTTTGGGGCCAACGTCCTGACTTTC. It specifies CASSPRAGGFGANVLTF. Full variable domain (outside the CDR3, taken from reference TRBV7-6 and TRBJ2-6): GAGVSQSPRYKVTKRGQDVALRCDPISGHVSLYWYRQALGQGPEFLTYFNYEAQQDKSGLPNDRFSAERPEGSISTLTIQRTEQRDSAMYRCASSPRAGGFGANVLTFGAGSRLTVL.

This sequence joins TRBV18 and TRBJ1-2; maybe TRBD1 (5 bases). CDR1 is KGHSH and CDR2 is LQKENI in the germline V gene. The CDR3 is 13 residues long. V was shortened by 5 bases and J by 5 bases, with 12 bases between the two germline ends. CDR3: CASSYGTEYGYTF. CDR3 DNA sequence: TGTGCCAGCTCATATGGGACTGAATATGGCTACACCTTC.

CDR3 in DNA: TGTGCCAGTAGCGGGACAGGGGGCGTATACGAGCAGTACTTC. Translating it yields CASSGTGGVYEQYF. The V and J genes are TRBV19 and TRBJ2-7, with 12 positions matching TRBD1. Germline-derived CDR1 and CDR2 are LNHDA and SQIVND (reference sequence). V lost 6 bases to trimming and J lost 4 bases; unmatched junction nucleotides: 4. This CDR3 contains 14 residues.

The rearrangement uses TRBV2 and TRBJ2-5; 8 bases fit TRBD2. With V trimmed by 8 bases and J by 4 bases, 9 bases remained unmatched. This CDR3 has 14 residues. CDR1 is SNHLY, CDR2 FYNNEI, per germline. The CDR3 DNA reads TGTGCCAGCCCGGGGGGGCCGGGGAGAGAGACCCAGTACTTC. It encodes CASPGGPGRETQYF. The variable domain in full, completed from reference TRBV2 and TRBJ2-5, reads EPEVTQTPSHQVTQMGQEVILRCVPISNHLYFYWYRQILGQKVEFLVSFYNNEISEKSEIFDDQFSVERPDGSNFTLKIRSTKLEDSAMYFCASPGGPGRETQYFGPGTRLLVL.

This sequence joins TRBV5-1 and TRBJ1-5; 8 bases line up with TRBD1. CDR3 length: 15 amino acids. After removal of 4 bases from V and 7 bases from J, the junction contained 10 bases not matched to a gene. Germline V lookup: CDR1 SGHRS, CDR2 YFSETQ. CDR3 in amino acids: CASSPRAGGSQPQHF. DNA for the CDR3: TGCGCCAGCAGCCCACGGGCAGGGGGCTCCCAGCCCCAGCATTTT. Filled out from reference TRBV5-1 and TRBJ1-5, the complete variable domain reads KAGVTQTPRYLIKTRGQQVTLSCSPISGHRSVSWYQQTPGQGLQFLFEYFSETQRNKGNFPGRFSGRQFSNSRSEMNVSTLELGDSALYLCASSPRAGGSQPQHFGDGTRLSIL.

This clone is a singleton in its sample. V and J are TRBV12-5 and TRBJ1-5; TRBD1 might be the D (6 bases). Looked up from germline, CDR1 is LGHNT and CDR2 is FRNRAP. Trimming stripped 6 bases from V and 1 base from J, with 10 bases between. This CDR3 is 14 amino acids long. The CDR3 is CASGLQGSNQPQHF. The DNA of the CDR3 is TGTGCTAGTGGCCTGCAGGGGAGCAATCAGCCCCAGCATTTT.

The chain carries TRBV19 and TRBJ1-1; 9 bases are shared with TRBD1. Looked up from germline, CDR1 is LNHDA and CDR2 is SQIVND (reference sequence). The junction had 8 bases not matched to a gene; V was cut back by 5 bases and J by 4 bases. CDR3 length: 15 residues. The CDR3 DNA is TGTGCCAGTAGTCTGGACAGGGGTAAGATCACTGAAGCTTTCTTT. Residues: CASSLDRGKITEAFF.

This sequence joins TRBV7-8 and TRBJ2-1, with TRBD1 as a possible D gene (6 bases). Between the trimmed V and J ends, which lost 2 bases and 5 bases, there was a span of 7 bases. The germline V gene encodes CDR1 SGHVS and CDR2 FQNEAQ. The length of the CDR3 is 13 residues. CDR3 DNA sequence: TGTGCCAGCAGCTTAACAGGGAACAATGAGCAGTTCTTC. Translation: CASSLTGNNEQFF.

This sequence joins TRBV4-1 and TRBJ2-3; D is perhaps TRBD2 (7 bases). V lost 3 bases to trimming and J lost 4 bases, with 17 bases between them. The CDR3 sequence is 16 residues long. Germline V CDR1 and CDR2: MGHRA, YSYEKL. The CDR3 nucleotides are TGCGCCAGCAGCCACCCCGGGGGGCTGGCACCAGATACGCAGTATTTT. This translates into CASSHPGGLAPDTQYF.

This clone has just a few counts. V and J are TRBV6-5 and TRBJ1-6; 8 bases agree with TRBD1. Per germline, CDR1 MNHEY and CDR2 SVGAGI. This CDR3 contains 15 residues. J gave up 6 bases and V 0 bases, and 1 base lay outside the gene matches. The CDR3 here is CASSYSDRVNSPLHF. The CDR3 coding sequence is TGTGCCAGCAGTTACTCGGACAGGGTTAATTCACCCCTCCACTTT.

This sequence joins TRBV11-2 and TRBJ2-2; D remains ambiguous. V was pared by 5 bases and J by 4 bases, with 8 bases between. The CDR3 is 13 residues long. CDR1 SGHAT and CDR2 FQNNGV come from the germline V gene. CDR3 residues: CASSPSGTGELFF. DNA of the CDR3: TGTGCCAGCAGCCCCTCGGGCACCGGGGAGCTGTTTTTT.